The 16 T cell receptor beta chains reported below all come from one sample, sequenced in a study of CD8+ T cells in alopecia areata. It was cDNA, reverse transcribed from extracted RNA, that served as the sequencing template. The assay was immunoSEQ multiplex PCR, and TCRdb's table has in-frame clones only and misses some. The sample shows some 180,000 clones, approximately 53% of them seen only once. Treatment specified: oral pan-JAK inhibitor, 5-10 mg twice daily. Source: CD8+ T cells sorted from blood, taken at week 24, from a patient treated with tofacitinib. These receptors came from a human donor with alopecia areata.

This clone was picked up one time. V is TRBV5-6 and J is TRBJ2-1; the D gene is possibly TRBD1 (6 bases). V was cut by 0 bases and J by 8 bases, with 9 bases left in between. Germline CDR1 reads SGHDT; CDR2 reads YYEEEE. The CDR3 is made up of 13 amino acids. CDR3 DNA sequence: TGTGCCAGCAGCTTGGACAGGGCCCATGAGCAGTTCTTC. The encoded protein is CASSLDRAHEQFF.

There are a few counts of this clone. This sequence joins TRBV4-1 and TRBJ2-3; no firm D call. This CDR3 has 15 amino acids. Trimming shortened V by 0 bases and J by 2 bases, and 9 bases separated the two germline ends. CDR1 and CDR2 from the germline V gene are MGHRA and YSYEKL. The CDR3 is CASSQDLASTDTQYF. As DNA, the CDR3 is TGCGCCAGCAGCCAAGATCTTGCCTCCACAGATACGCAGTATTTT.

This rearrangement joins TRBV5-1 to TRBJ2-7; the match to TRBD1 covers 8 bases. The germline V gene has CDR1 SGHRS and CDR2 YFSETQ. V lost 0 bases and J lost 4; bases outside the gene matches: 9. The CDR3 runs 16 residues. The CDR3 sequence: CASSLASGQGVYEQYF. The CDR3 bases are TGCGCCAGCAGCTTGGCCTCTGGACAGGGAGTATACGAGCAGTACTTC.

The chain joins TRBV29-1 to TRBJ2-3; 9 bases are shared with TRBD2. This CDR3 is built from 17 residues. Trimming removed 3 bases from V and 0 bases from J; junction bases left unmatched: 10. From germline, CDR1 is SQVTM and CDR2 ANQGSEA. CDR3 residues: CSVDDPLAGPSTDTQYF. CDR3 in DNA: TGCAGCGTTGATGACCCCCTAGCGGGGCCTAGCACAGATACGCAGTATTTT.

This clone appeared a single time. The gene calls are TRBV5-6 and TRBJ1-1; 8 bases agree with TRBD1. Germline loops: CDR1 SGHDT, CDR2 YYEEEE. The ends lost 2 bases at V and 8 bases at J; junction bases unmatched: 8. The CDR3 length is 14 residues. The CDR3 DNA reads TGTGCCAGCAGCTTTACCGGGACAGGAGACGAAGCTTTCTTT. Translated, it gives CASSFTGTGDEAFF.

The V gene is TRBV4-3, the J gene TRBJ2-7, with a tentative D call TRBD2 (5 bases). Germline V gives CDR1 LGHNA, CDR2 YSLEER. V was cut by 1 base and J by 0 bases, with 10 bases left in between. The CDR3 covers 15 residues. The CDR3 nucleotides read TGCGCCAGCAGCCAAGGGTCAGGACTCTCCTACGAGCAGTACTTC. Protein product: CASSQGSGLSYEQYF.

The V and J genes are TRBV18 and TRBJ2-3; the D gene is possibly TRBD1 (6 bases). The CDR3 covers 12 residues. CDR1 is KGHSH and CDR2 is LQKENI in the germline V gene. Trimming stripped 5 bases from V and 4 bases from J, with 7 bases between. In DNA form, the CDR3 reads TGTGCCAGCTCATCAGGGGCAGATACGCAGTATTTT. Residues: CASSSGADTQYF.

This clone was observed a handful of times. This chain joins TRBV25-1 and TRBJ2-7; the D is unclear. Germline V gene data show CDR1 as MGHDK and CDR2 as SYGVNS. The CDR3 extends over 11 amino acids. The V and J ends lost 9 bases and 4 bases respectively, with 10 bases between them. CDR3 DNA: TGTGCCAGTACTGTGGGTTACGAGCAGTACTTC. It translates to CASTVGYEQYF.

The CDR3 sequence is CASSQDPGQSTYEQYF. CDR3 sequence (DNA): TGTGCCAGCAGCCAAGATCCGGGACAGTCGACCTACGAGCAGTACTTC. The chain joins TRBV14 to TRBJ2-7; 7 positions match TRBD1. V was clipped by 0 bases and J by 2 bases; unmatched bases: 7. The CDR3 contains 16 residues. Looked up from germline, CDR1 is SGHDN and CDR2 is FVKESK.

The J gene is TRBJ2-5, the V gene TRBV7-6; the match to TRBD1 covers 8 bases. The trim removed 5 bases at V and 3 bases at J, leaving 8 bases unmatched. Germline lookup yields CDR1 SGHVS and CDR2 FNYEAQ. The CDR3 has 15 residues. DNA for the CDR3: TGTGCCAGCAGCAGGACAGGGTCTCTGGAAGAGACCCAGTACTTC. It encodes CASSRTGSLEETQYF.

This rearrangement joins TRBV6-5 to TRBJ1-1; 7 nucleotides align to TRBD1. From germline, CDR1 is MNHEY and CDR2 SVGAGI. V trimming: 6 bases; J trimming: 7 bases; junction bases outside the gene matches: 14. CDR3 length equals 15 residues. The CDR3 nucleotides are TGTGCCAGCAGCTTCTTTTCGACAGGGCACGTTGAAGCTTTCTTT. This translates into CASSFFSTGHVEAFF.

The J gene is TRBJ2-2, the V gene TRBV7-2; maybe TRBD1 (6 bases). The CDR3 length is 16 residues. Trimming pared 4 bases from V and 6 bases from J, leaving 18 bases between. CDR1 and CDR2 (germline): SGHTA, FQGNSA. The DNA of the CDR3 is TGTGCCAGCAGCTCGGCTCAGGGGATGAGGGCCGGGGAGCTGTTTTTT. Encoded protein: CASSSAQGMRAGELFF. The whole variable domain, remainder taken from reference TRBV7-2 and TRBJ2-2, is GAGVSQSPSNKVTEKGKDVELRCDPISGHTALYWYRQSLGQGLEFLIYFQGNSAPDKSGLPSDRFSAERTGGSVSTLTIQRTQQEDSAVYLCASSSAQGMRAGELFFGEGSRLTVL.

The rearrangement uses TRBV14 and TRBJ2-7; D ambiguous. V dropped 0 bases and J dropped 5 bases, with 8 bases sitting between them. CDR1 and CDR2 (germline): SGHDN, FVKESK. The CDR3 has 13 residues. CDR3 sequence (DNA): TGTGCCAGCAGCCAAGAAGTAAGGGACGAGCAGTACTTC. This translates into CASSQEVRDEQYF. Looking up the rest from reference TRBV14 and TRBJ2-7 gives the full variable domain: EAGVTQFPSHSVIEKGQTVTLRCDPISGHDNLYWYRRVMGKEIKFLLHFVKESKQDESGMPNNRFLAERTGGTYSTLKVQPAELEDSGVYFCASSQEVRDEQYFGPGTRLTVT.

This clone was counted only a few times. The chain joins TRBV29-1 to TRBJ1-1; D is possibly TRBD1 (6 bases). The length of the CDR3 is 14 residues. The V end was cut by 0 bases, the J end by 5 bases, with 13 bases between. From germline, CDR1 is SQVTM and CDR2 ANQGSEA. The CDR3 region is CSVEEQGRGTEAFF. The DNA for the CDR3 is TGCAGCGTTGAAGAACAGGGAAGGGGGACTGAAGCTTTCTTT.

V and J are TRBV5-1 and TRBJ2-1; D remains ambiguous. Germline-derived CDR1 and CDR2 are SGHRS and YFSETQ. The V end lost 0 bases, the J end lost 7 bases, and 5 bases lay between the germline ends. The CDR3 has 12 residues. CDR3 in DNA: TGCGCCAGCAGCTTGGCACAGAATGAGCAGTTCTTC. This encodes CASSLAQNEQFF. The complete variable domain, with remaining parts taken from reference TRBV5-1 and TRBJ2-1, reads KAGVTQTPRYLIKTRGQQVTLSCSPISGHRSVSWYQQTPGQGLQFLFEYFSETQRNKGNFPGRFSGRQFSNSRSEMNVSTLELGDSALYLCASSLAQNEQFFGPGTRLTVL.

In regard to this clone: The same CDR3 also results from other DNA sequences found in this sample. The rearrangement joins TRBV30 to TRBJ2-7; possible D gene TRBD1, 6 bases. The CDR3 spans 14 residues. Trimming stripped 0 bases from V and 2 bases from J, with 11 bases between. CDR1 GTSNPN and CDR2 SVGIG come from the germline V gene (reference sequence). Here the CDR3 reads CAWSVGQGTYEQYF. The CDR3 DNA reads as TGTGCCTGGAGTGTAGGCCAGGGGACCTACGAGCAGTACTTC.